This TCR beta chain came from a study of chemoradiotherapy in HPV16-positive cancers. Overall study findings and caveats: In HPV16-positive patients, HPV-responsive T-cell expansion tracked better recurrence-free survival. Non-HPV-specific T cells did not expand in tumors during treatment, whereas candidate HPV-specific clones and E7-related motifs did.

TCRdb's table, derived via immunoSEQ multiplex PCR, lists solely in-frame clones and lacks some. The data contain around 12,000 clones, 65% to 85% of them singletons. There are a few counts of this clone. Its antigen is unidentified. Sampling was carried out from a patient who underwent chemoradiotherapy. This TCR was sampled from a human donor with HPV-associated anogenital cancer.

DNA of the CDR3: TGTGCCAGCAGCTTAATTGGGGGGGAGCTGTTTTTT. It translates to CASSLIGGELFF. The chain couples TRBV7-3 to TRBJ2-2; no clear D gene. Germline CDR1 is SGHTA and CDR2 is FQGTGA. V was shortened by 1 base and J by 8 bases, with 5 bases between the two germline ends. The CDR3 is 12 residues long.